Below, 15 T cell receptor beta chains from the same sample are listed, as sequenced in a study of T cell clones after liver transplantation. Profiled with immunoSEQ multiplex PCR; TCRdb holds only in-frame clones, not every one. The repertoire consists of about 80,000 clones, with roughly 80% occurring once and the leading ten covering around 0.45%. Material: CD4+ T cells from blood, obtained almost 47 months after liver transplant. The receptors were sampled from a human patient who received a liver transplant. Some T cells may possibly be graft donor cells.

This chain connects TRBV18 to TRBJ1-1, with D possibly being TRBD1 (5 bases). CDR1 KGHSH and CDR2 LQKENI come from the germline V gene. V was pared by 5 bases and J by 5 bases, with 12 bases between. The CDR3 consists of 13 residues. This CDR3 is CASSGGTKTEAFF. The CDR3 nucleotides are TGTGCCAGCTCAGGGGGTACAAAAACTGAAGCTTTCTTT.

The V and J genes are TRBV28 and TRBJ1-4; tentative D call: TRBD1 (5 bases). There are 13 residues in the CDR3. The V and J ends lost 5 bases and 4 bases respectively, with 8 bases between them. Germline V gene sequence: CDR1 MDHEN, CDR2 SYDVKM. The CDR3 region is CASSIRVNEKLFF. CDR3 nucleotides: TGTGCCAGCAGTATCAGGGTTAATGAAAAACTGTTTTTT.

The rearrangement joins TRBV9 to TRBJ1-1; no definite D call. Germline assignment: CDR1 SGDLS and CDR2 YYNGEE. CDR3 length: 15 residues. Between the trimmed V and J ends, which lost 3 bases and 5 bases, there was a span of 17 bases. CDR3 nucleotide sequence: TGTGCCAGCAGCGCGGGATTTGGGTGGGCGACTGAAGCTTTCTTT. Translated: CASSAGFGWATEAFF.

The rearrangement links TRBV19 to TRBJ1-5; TRBD1 agrees at 10 bases. After removal of 8 bases from V and 6 bases from J, the junction contained 4 bases not matched to a gene. This CDR3 contains 13 residues. From germline, CDR1 is LNHDA and CDR2 SQIVND (reference sequence). The chain's CDR3 is CASSDRGRQPQHF. CDR3 coding DNA: TGTGCCAGTTCCGACAGGGGGCGTCAGCCCCAGCATTTT. The entire variable domain, with the rest obtained from reference TRBV19 and TRBJ1-5, is as follows: DGGITQSPKYLFRKEGQNVTLSCEQNLNHDAMYWYRQDPGQGLRLIYYSQIVNDFQKGDIAEGYSVSREKKESFPLTVTSAQKNPTAFYLCASSDRGRQPQHFGDGTRLSIL.

The rearrangement uses TRBV9 and TRBJ2-3; 7 bases are shared with TRBD2. The germline V gene encodes CDR1 SGDLS and CDR2 YYNGEE. The CDR3 has 15 amino acids. Losses at the gene ends were 0 bases for V and 0 bases for J; bases not matched to a gene: 1. The DNA of the CDR3 is TGTGCCAGCAGCGTAGACGGGAGGAGCACAGATACGCAGTATTTT. It translates to CASSVDGRSTDTQYF. The whole variable domain, remainder taken from reference TRBV9 and TRBJ2-3, is DSGVTQTPKHLITATGQRVTLRCSPRSGDLSVYWYQQSLDQGLQFLIQYYNGEERAKGNILERFSAQQFPDLHSELNLSSLELGDSALYFCASSVDGRSTDTQYFGPGTRLTVL.

The CDR3 loop is CASSLNTVRTSDTQYF. The CDR3 DNA reads as TGTGCCAGCAGCTTGAACACAGTTCGAACCTCGGATACGCAGTATTTT. This chain connects TRBV11-2 to TRBJ2-3; D gene ambiguous. Germline CDR1 is SGHAT and CDR2 is FQNNGV. This CDR3 comprises 16 residues. Trimming took off 3 bases at V and 6 bases at J, with 19 bases between the two ends. The variable domain in full, with the rest retrieved from reference TRBV11-2 and TRBJ2-3, is EAGVAQSPRYKIIEKRQSVAFWCNPISGHATLYWYQQILGQGPKLLIQFQNNGVVDDSQLPKDRFSAERLKGVDSTLKIQPAKLEDSAVYLCASSLNTVRTSDTQYFGPGTRLTVL.

The chain uses TRBV28 and TRBJ2-2; TRBD2 aligns across 9 bases. The CDR3 consists of 15 residues. The V gene's germline CDR1 is MDHEN and CDR2 SYDVKM. Unmatched junction bases numbered 1, after V lost 2 bases and J lost 3 bases. CDR3 loop: CASSLSGRHTGELFF. CDR3 coding DNA: TGTGCCAGCAGTTTAAGCGGGAGGCACACCGGGGAGCTGTTTTTT.

The chain carries TRBV5-1 and TRBJ2-4; D could derive from TRBD1 or TRBD2 (5 bases each). CDR3 length: 14 residues. Trimming pared 0 bases from V and 8 bases from J, leaving 12 bases between. Germline CDR1 and CDR2: SGHRS and YFSETQ. CDR3 amino acids: CASSLGSQGDIQYF. CDR3 DNA: TGCGCCAGCAGCTTGGGGTCCCAGGGAGACATTCAGTACTTC.

This clone showed up just once. This CDR3 reads CASSPGLGDTQYF. CDR3 sequence (DNA): TGTGCCAGCTCCCCGGGACTAGGAGATACGCAGTATTTT. The chain carries TRBV27 and TRBJ2-3, with 8 bases aligning to TRBD2. This CDR3 spans 13 amino acids. Germline assignment: CDR1 MNHEY and CDR2 SMNVEV (reference sequence). V lost 8 bases to trimming and J lost 5 bases; unmatched junction nucleotides: 6.

The chain recombines TRBV2 with TRBJ2-4, with D perhaps TRBD1 (5 bases). Germline CDR1 reads SNHLY; CDR2 reads FYNNEI. V was clipped by 6 bases and J by 5 bases, with 11 bases between them. The CDR3 loop spans 13 amino acids. The CDR3 spells CASRDDSQNIQYF. The CDR3, as DNA: TGTGCCAGCAGAGATGACAGCCAAAACATTCAGTACTTC. Full variable domain (remainder filled in from reference TRBV2 and TRBJ2-4): EPEVTQTPSHQVTQMGQEVILRCVPISNHLYFYWYRQILGQKVEFLVSFYNNEISEKSEIFDDQFSVERPDGSNFTLKIRSTKLEDSAMYFCASRDDSQNIQYFGAGTRLSVL.

This clone was detected ten times or more. The rearrangement uses TRBV6-5 and TRBJ2-1; 11 bases line up with TRBD2. This CDR3 comprises 15 residues. The ends lost 5 bases at V and 7 bases at J; junction bases unmatched: 7. Germline CDR1 and CDR2: MNHEY and SVGAGI. The chain's CDR3 is CASSPITSGSNEQFF. The DNA for the CDR3 is TGTGCCAGCAGTCCCATTACTAGCGGGAGTAATGAGCAGTTCTTC.

A single count supports this clone. This chain connects TRBV7-9 to TRBJ1-1, with D possibly matching TRBD1 (5 bases). CDR3 length: 13 amino acids. Trimming shortened V by 5 bases and J by 0 bases, and 7 bases separated the two germline ends. Germline CDR1 is SEHNR and CDR2 is FQNEAQ (reference sequence). CDR3 region: CASSRTMNTEAFF. In DNA form, the CDR3 reads TGTGCCAGCAGCCGGACAATGAACACTGAAGCTTTCTTT.

The V gene is TRBV28, the J gene TRBJ2-3; the match to TRBD1 covers 10 bases. With V trimmed by 8 bases and J by 4 bases, 18 bases remained unmatched. This CDR3 has 18 amino acids. Germline CDR1 MDHEN, CDR2 SYDVKM. For the CDR3, the DNA is TGTGCCAGCCGCACGACCCCATCAGACAGGGGGCAGTCAGATACGCAGTATTTT. Its translation is CASRTTPSDRGQSDTQYF.

The chain is built from TRBV28 and TRBJ1-1; 9 nucleotides align to TRBD1. V shed 6 bases, J shed 4 bases, and the junction held 0 bases outside the gene matches. Looked up from germline, CDR1 is MDHEN and CDR2 is SYDVKM. The CDR3 has 12 residues. DNA of the CDR3: TGTGCCAGCAGGACAGGGGGCACTGAAGCTTTCTTT. This encodes CASRTGGTEAFF.

V and J are TRBV28 and TRBJ2-1; D is tentatively TRBD1 or TRBD2 (5 bases each). This CDR3 region has 15 residues. Per germline, CDR1 MDHEN and CDR2 SYDVKM. The germline V and J ends were trimmed by 5 bases and 0 bases, with 11 bases remaining between them. CDR3 coding DNA: TGTGCCAGCAGTGAATGGGGGAGCTCCTACAATGAGCAGTTCTTC. The encoded protein is CASSEWGSSYNEQFF.